The clone carrying this TCR beta chain appeared a single time. Using immunoSEQ multiplex PCR, the repertoire was profiled, and TCRdb retains in-frame clones only, with some absent. The data contain 90,000 to 150,000 clones, over 75% of them singletons. The entry originates in a study of OX40 agonist ivuxolimab in advanced cancers. For the study at large: Ivuxolimab is a fully human IgG2 antibody that activates OX40 (CD134).

No patient had autoimmune disease or received systemic immunosuppression. The input for sequencing was CD4+ or CD8+ T cells sorted from blood, taken in a trial of the OX40 agonist ivuxolimab. This receptor was obtained from an adult with an advanced solid tumor such as melanoma, head and neck, liver or kidney cancer.

CDR3 loop: CASSLDTYSYEQYF. The CDR3 DNA follows: TGTGCCAGCAGCTTAGATACCTACTCCTACGAGCAGTACTTC. The rearrangement links TRBV11-2 to TRBJ2-7; no clear D gene. This CDR3 is 14 amino acids long. The V gene lost 0 bases and the J gene lost 0 bases, with 6 bases spanning the gap. Germline CDR1 is SGHAT and CDR2 is FQNNGV.